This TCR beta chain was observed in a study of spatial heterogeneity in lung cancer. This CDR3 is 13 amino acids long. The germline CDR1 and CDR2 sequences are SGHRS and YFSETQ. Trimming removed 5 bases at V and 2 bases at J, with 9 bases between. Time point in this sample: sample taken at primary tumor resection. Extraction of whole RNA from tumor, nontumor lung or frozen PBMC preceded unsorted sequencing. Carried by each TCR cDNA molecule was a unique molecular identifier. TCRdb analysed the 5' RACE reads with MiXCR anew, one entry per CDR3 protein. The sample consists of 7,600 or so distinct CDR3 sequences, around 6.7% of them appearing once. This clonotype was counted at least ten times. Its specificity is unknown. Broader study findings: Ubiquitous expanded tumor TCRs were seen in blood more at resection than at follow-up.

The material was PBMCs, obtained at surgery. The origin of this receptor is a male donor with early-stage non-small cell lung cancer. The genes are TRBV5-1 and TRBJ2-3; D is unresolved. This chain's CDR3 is CASSSQPTDTQYF. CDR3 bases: TGCGCCAGCAGTTCCCAACCCACAGATACGCAGTATTTT. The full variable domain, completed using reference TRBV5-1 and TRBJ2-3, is KAGVTQTPRYLIKTRGQQVTLSCSPISGHRSVSWYQQTPGQGLQFLFEYFSETQRNKGNFPGRFSGRQFSNSRSEMNVSTLELGDSALYLCASSSQPTDTQYFGPGTRLTVL.